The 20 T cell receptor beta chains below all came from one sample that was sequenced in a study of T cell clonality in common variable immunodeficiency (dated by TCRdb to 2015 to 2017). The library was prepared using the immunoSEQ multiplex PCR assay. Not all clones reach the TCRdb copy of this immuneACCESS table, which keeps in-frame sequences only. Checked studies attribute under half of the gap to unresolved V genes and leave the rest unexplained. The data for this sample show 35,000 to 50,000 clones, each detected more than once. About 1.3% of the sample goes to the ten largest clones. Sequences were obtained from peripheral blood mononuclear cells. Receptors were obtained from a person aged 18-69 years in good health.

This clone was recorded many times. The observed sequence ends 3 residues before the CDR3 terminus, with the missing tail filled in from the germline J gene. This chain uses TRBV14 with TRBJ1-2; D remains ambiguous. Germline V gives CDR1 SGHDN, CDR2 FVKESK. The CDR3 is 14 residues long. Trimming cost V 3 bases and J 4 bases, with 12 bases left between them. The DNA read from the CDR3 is TGTGCCAGCAGCCAGGATACAGTCCTCTATGGC. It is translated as CASSQDTVLYG. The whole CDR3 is CASSQDTVLYGYTF.

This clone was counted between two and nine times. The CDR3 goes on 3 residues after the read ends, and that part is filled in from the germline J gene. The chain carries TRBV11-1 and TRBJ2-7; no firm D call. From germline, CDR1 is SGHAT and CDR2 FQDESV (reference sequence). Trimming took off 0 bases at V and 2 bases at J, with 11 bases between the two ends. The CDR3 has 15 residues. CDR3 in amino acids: CASSLARQAPYEQYF. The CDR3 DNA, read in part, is TGTGCCAGCAGCTTAGCACGGCAGGCTCCCTACGAG.

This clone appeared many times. The sequenced part of the CDR3 DNA is TGCAGTGCTAGAGGACAGGGGGGAGCTAATGAAAAA. This codes for CSARGQGGANEK. The entire CDR3 is CSARGQGGANEKLFF. This sequence joins TRBV20-1 and TRBJ1-4; TRBD1 matches at 9 bases. The missing CDR3 end, 3 residues past where the read stops, is filled in from the germline J gene. Unmatched junction bases numbered 3, after V lost 1 base and J lost 3 bases. Germline lookup yields CDR1 DFQATT and CDR2 SNEGSKA (reference sequence). The CDR3 is 15 residues long.

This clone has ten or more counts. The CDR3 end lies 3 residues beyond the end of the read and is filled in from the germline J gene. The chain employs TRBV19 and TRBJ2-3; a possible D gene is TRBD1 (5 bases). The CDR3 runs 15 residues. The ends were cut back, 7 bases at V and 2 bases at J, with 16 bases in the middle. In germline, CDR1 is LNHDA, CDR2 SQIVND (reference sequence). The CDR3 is CASTFKQENTDTQYF. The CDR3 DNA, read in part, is TGTGCCAGTACCTTTAAACAGGAGAACACAGATACG. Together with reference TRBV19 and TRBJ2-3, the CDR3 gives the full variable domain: DGGITQSPKYLFRKEGQNVTLSCEQNLNHDAMYWYRQDPGQGLRLIYYSQIVNDFQKGDIAEGYSVSREKKESFPLTVTSAQKNPTAFYLCASTFKQENTDTQYFGPGTRLTVL.

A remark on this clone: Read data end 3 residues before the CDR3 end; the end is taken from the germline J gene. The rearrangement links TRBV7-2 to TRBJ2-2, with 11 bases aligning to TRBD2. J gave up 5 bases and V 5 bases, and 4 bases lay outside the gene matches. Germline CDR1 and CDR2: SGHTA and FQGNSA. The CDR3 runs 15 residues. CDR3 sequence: CASSGWTSGTGELFF. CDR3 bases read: TGTGCCAGCAGCGGCTGGACTAGCGGGACCGGGGAG. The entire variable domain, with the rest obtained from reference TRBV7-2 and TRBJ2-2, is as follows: GAGVSQSPSNKVTEKGKDVELRCDPISGHTALYWYRQSLGQGLEFLIYFQGNSAPDKSGLPSDRFSAERTGGSVSTLTIQRTQQEDSAVYLCASSGWTSGTGELFFGEGSRLTVL.

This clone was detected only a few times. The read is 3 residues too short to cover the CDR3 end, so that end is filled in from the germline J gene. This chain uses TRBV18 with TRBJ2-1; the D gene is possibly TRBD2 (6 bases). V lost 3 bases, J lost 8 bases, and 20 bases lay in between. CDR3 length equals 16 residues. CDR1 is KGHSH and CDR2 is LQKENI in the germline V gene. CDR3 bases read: TGTGCCAGCTCACCCCGAAGCCTTACTAGCCGCGATGAG. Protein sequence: CASSPRSLTSRDE. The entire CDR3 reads CASSPRSLTSRDEQFF.

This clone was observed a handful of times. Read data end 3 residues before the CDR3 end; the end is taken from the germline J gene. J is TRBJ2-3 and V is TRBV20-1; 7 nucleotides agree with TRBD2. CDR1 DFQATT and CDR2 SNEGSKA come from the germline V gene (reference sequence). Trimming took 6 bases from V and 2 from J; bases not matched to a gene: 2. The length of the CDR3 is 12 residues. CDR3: CSAGLDTDTQYF. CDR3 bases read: TGCAGTGCCGGACTAGACACAGATACG.

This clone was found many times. The CDR3 reads CSLVPGGSYEQYF. The sequenced part of the CDR3 DNA is TGCAGTTTGGTCCCCGGCGGCTCCTACGAG. J is TRBJ2-7 and V is TRBV20-1, with D hard to call. The sequence runs out 3 residues before the end of the CDR3; the remainder is reconstructed from the germline J gene. Germline CDR1 reads DFQATT; CDR2 reads SNEGSKA (reference sequence). The V end lost 8 bases, the J end lost 0 bases, and 14 bases lay between the germline ends. The CDR3 loop spans 13 amino acids.

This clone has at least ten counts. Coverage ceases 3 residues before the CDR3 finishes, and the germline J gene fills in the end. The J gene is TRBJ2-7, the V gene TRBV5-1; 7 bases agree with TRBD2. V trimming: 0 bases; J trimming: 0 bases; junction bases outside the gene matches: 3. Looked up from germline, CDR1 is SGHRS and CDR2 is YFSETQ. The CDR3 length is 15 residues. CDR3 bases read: TGCGCCAGCAGCTTGGTTGGCGGGAGCTCCTACGAG. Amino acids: CASSLVGGSSYE. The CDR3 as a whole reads CASSLVGGSSYEQYF.

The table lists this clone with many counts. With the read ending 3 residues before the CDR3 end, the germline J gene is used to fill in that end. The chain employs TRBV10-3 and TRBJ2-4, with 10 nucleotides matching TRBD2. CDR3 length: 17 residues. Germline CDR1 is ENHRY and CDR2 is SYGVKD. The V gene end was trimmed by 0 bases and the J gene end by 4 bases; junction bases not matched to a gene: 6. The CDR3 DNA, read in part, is TGTGCCATCAGTGAGTCGGTGCTAGCGGGAGTGAAAAACATT. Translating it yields CAISESVLAGVKNI. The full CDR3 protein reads CAISESVLAGVKNIQYF.

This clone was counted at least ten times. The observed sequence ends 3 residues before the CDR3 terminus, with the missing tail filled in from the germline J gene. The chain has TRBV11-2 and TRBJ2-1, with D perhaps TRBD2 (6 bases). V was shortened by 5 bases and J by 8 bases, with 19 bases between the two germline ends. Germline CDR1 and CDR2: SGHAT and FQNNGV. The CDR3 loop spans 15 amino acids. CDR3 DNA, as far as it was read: TGTGCCAGCAGCCTCGGACTACCCAACACAGATGAG. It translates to CASSLGLPNTDE. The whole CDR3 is CASSLGLPNTDEQFF.

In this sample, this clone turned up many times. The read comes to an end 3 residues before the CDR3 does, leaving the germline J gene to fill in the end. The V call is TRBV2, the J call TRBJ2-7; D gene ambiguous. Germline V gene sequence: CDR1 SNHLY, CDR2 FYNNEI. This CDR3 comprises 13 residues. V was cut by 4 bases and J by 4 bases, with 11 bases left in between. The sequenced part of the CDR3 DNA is TGTGCCAGCAGTGTGAACCAGGCTTACGAG. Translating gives CASSVNQAYE. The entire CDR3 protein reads CASSVNQAYEQYF.

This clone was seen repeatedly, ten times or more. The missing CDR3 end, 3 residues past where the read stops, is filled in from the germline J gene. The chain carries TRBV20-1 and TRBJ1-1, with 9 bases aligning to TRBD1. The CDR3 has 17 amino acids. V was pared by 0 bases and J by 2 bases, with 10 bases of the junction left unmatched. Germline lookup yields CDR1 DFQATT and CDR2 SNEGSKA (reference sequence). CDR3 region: CSARDPTGGGPNTEAFF. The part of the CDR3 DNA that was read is TGCAGTGCTAGAGACCCGACAGGGGGAGGCCCCAACACTGAA.

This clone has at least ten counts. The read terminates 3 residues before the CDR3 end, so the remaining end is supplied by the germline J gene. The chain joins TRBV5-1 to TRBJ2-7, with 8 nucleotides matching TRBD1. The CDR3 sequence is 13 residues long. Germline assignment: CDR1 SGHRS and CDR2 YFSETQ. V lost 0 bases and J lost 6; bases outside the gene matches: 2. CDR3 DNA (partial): TGCGCCAGCAGCTTGGGACAGGGGTTCGAG. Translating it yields CASSLGQGFE. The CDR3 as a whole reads CASSLGQGFEQYF. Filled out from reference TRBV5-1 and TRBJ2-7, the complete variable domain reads KAGVTQTPRYLIKTRGQQVTLSCSPISGHRSVSWYQQTPGQGLQFLFEYFSETQRNKGNFPGRFSGRQFSNSRSEMNVSTLELGDSALYLCASSLGQGFEQYFGPGTRLTVT.

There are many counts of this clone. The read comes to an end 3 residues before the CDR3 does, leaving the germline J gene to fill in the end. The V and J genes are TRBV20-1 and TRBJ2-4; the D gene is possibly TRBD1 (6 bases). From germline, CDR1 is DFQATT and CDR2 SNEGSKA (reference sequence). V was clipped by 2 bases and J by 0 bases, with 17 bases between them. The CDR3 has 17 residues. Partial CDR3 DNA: TGCAGTGCTAGACTATGGGACACTAGTCTAGCCAAAAACATT. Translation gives CSARLWDTSLAKNI. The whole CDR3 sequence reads CSARLWDTSLAKNIQYF.

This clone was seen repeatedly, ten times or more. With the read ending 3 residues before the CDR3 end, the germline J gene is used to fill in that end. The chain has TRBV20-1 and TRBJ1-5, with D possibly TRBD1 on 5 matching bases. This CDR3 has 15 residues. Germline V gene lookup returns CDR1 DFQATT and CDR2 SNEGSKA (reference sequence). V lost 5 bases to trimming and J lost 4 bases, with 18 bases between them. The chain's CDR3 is CSASKRAGRNQPQHF. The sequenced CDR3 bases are TGCAGTGCTTCTAAAAGGGCAGGGAGGAATCAGCCC.

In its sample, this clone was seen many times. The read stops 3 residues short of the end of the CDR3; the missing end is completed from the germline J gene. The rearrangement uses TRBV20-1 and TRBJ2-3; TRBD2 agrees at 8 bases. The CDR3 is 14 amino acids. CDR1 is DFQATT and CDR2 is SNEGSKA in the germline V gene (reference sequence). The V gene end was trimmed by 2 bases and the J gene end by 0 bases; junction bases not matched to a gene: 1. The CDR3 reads CSARPSGSTDTQYF. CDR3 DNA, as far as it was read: TGCAGTGCTAGACCTAGCGGGAGCACAGATACG.

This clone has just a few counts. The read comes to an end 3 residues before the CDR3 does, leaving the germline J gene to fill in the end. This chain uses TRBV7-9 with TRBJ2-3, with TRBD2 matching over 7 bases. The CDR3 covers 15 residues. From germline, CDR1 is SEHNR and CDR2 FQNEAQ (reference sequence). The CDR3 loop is CASSLGSGLGETQYF. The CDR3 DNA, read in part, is TGTGCCAGCAGCTTAGGTAGCGGGCTTGGGGAGACG.

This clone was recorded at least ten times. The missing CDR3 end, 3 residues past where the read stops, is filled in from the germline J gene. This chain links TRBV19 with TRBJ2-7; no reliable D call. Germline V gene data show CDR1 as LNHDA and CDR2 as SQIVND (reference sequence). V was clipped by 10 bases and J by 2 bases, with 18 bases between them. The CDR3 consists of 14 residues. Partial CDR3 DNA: TGTGCCACCCGATCAAAGGGCAGGACCTACGAG. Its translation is CATRSKGRTYE. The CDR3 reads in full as CATRSKGRTYEQYF.

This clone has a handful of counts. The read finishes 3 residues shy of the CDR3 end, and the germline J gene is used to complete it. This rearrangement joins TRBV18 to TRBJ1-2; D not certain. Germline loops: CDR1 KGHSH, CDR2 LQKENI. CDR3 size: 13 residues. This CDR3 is CASSPDSVDTYTF. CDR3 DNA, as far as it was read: TGTGCCAGCTCACCCGACTCGGTCGATACC.